The T cell receptor (beta chain) described here comes from a study of T cell repertoires in cytomegalovirus infection. Study as a whole: An indication of both CMV infection and matching HLA type came from public TCR beta signatures.

A single record per CDR3 protein comes from TCRdb applying MiXCR to the reads. The table lists some 800,000 distinct CDR3 sequences, just under 30% of them singletons, with around 13% in the top ten. The ends were cut back, 5 bases at V and 1 base at J, with 8 bases in the middle. This CDR3 has 13 amino acids. CDR1 and CDR2 (germline): SEHNR, FQNEAQ (reference sequence). Study-wide results and limits: Dominating the ex vivo response were TCR beta clonotypes that were CMV-specific and HLA-C-restricted. Cumulated frequencies of public TCR beta families served to identify carriers of CMV plus the relevant HLA.

A remark on this clonotype: Antigen: not known.

The sequencing here drew on cultured CD8+ T cells from PBMCs, taken from culture after CMV antigen stimulation. This chain joins TRBV7-9 and TRBJ1-2; D call uncertain. The origin of this receptor is a human donor in good health (CMV status not recorded). Some clones in this sample may be carry-over from other donors' samples. The CDR3, as DNA: TGTGCCAGCAGCAGACCGGATAACTATGGCTACACCTTC. Translating gives CASSRPDNYGYTF.